This T cell receptor beta chain was captured by sequencing in a study of cytomegalovirus exposure and HLA in healthy donors (dated by TCRdb to 2015 to 2018). About the investigation overall: An earlier analysis of approximately 640 of the donors reported 250 to 300 Gb of sequence data and 117 million unique TCR beta sequences from some 180 million T cells. An early release covering over 500 HLA-typed donors comprised about 290 gigabases of sequencing data and 85 million or so unique TCR sequences. Among the approximately 400 genotyped donors, around 81% belonged to the genetic ancestry cluster associated with self-reported Caucasian donors. The aim of the study was to test whether cataloging public T cell receptors could identify signatures of past pathogen exposure. Using immunosequencing, the study profiled T cell repertoires from around 680 subjects and related those repertoires to cytomegalovirus serostatus. Along with the 666-subject first cohort, a separate validation cohort of 120 different subjects was used. High-throughput TCR immunosequencing, statistical association of individual TCRs with disease status, and machine learning were combined to predict cytomegalovirus infection status. A later analysis re-examined previously published TCR beta repertoires from about 700 donors and added high-resolution HLA genotyping to investigate patterns of TCR occurrence. Rather than using new phenotypic data, the later analysis identified candidate immune exposures from TCR beta sequences and from how often those sequences occurred across donors. To decide whether each TCR beta V gene segment behaved as functional or pseudogenic, an earlier analysis of approximately 600 of the donors relied on high-throughput TCR beta sequencing. Donor age, sex, ethnicity and CMV serostatus were collected together with the repertoire data. Genome-wide SNP genotypes for about 65% of the roughly 700 donors were used in a later genetic analysis, which treated that subset as a discovery cohort. All discovery cohort repertoires had been generated on a single sequencing platform. Both class I and class II loci were covered by HLA typing, at four-digit resolution. Typing coverage varied by locus: 629-630 donors for A, B, C, DRB1 and DQB1; approximately 500 for DQA1; about 590 for DPA1; about 450 for DPB1. Several DR-DQ haplotypes were treated as single units for association and clustering because of strong linkage in the cohort. Among some 400 genotyped donors of the cohort, an average of about 220,000 unique TCR beta nucleotide sequences was sequenced per donor, of which about 18% were non-productive. The paper's findings and limits, for the study overall: Because counts were too low, roughly 17 rarely observed V segments, including chromosome 9 orphons, were left out of the earlier analysis of 500 to 650 of the donors. Linkage disequilibrium might explain the correlated functional status among segregating V segments, but an unknown experimental factor could not be excluded. Because some donors lacked HLA typing at each locus, the association tests relied only on the typed subset. The cohort was sequenced for TCR beta chains only, and without alpha or paired-chain data the features that could be detected were limited. A further reported finding was that TCR beta sequences accurately predicted the HLA-A and HLA-B alleles for most subjects in the first cohort. The only immune exposure information available for the cohort was CMV serostatus. A later genetic analysis reported fewer N-insertions in productive TCRs among donors in an Asian-associated ancestry cluster than the roughly 650-donor mean. According to a later analysis, parvovirus B19, influenza, CMV and Epstein-Barr virus appeared linked to several top co-occurrence clusters. A few of the identified cytomegalovirus-associated TCR beta chains were confirmed in vitro to be specific for cytomegalovirus antigens. An earlier analysis of some 560 of the donors showed that most TCR beta V segments appeared in productive rearrangements either about 87% or about 30% of the time, which broadly matched IMGT annotations. According to a later analysis, most CMV-associated TCR beta chains appeared to be HLA-restricted, and the HLA associations seemed to be driven largely by CMV exposure. When HLA alleles, especially DR and DQ, strongly co-occurred, TCR associations were difficult to assign to individual alleles. The study gave a list of about 160 TCR beta chains associated with cytomegalovirus. In a later analysis, the rate of TCR association differed among HLA loci, with DRB1 alleles having the most associated TCRs and HLA-C alleles having the fewest. The classifier was reported to diagnose cytomegalovirus status with high specificity and sensitivity in both the original cohort and the validation cohort. The presence/absence analyses assumed that sequencing depth was roughly uniform across donors, and that assumption may not be true. In a later analysis, about 16,000 TCR beta sequences were associated with specific HLA alleles at a false discovery rate of 0.05. The sequencing pipeline was judged likely to have produced a cluster of highly shared sequence variants as a technical artifact. Compared with equally common non-associated chains, HLA-associated TCR beta chains in a later analysis were more clonally expanded and had lower generation probabilities. Some IMGT-functional V segments, including TRBV6-2 and TRBV6-3, could not be told apart with the 87-base-pair reads, so those segments were excluded. The authors suggested that the approach could potentially be generalized to other disease states and immunological phenotypes. Across donors, most TCR sequences were observed very rarely, whereas some public TCRs were present in many individuals. In a later genetic analysis, a missense DCLRE1C variant was associated with V-gene and J-gene trimming of TCR beta chains, and the association was replicated in an independent cohort.

This clone appeared once. Which antigen it targets is not known. Base-call qualities are not available, and no considerably larger clone is one nucleotide away. The protocol used for the library was the immunoSEQ multiplex PCR assay. For the multiplex PCR, a mixture combining 60 forward primers for TCR Vbeta segments and 13 reverse primers for TCR Jbeta segments was used. Amplification of the CDR3 region of rearranged TCR beta genes was performed with a multiplex PCR assay on genomic DNA. The amplified TCR beta libraries were sequenced on the Illumina HiSeq System as 87-base-pair reads. The original methods were these. A later analysis tallied 75 million to 95 million unique TCR beta chains across the roughly 610 repertoires, and around 12 million of those chains were shared by two or more donors. Raw reads were error-corrected and collapsed into unique sequences by a nearest-neighbor algorithm in which closely related sequences were merged to remove PCR and sequencing errors. V, D and J gene segments were assigned by aligning CDR3 sequences to IMGT reference sequences. For a sequence to be retained, at least a six-nucleotide match to both a V gene segment and a J gene segment was required. Rearrangements were classified as productive when the CDR3 lacked stop codons and remained in frame with V and J, and all other rearrangements were classified as non-productive. CDR3 was defined according to IMGT convention as the region running from the second conserved V-encoded cysteine to the conserved J-encoded phenylalanine. The earlier analysis of around 640 of the donors excluded sequences that lacked an unambiguous match to a single V gene segment. In an earlier analysis of some 590 of the donors, V segments were called functional above 56.7% productive rearrangements and were called segregating when the between-donor standard deviation exceeded 5%. A statistical classification framework was developed to diagnose cytomegalovirus status using the catalog of TCR beta chain sequences. In a later analysis, V and J genes were assigned by comparing TCR nucleotide sequences against IMGT/GENE-DB human TR gene sequences. Using the TCRdist pipeline, a later analysis assigned CDR3 sequences along with most-parsimonious VDJ recombination scenarios. In a later analysis, each TCR beta chain was defined by its CDR3 amino acid sequence together with its V-gene family, and reads without a unique V-gene family were excluded. As a way to deal with suspected cross-contamination and a sequencing artifact, a later analysis dropped under 600 nucleotide sequences that were highly shared and had low generation probability. For each public chain, a later analysis derived a clonal expansion index from normalized ranks of inferred template counts within each repertoire. Generation probabilities in a later analysis came from a VDJ recombination model fitted to out-of-frame rearrangements, and those results were checked against IGoR. A later analysis scored TCR-TCR, TCR-HLA and TCR-CMV co-occurrence with hypergeometric tests, applying a repertoire-size bias correction to TCR pairs. False discovery rates were estimated in a later analysis by permuting HLA or CMV assignments 20 times. A later analysis grouped co-occurring TCRs with DBSCAN, adding TCRdist sequence similarity when clustering within HLA-allele-positive subsets. Repertoires with fewer than 30,000 or more than 120,000 public chains, plus five repertoires with anomalous nucleotide sharing, were excluded from co-occurrence clustering. This immuneACCESS table, as held by TCRdb, lists in-frame sequences with V and J called but not all clones. Of the missing ones, under half trace to an unresolved V gene in checked studies; the others have no known cause. That table gives V, J and clone size, and the DNA gave D and trimming. The sample includes a few hundred thousand clones, with 92% observed a single time. The leading ten clones occupy less than 2% of the sample.

V and J lose 5 bases and 0 bases, and a span of 13 bases separates them. Measured from the cysteine to the phenylalanine, the CDR3 is 15 residues long. Just CDR3 DNA is preserved here, 45 bases in frame from base 1. CDR1 is given as MDHEN and CDR2 as SYDVKM, both from the germline V gene. The cohort consisted of 666 healthy bone marrow donors. At the time of sampling, every cohort member was nominally healthy, though immune exposures that went unrecorded were likely present. The donor tested CMV seronegative and was one of the 352 seronegative cohort members. A peripheral blood sample was provided by each donor, and peripheral blood mononuclear cells were used for TCR beta sequencing. Genomic DNA extraction from the blood cell samples was performed with the Qiagen DNeasy Blood Extraction Kit.

The V and J segments used are TRBV28 and TRBJ1-1; the D gene is possibly TRBD1, with 6 bases matching. Sequencing was carried out using PBMCs. This clonotype was obtained from a girl aged 2 to 10 in good health and CMV-seronegative. The nucleotides read TGTGCCAGCAGTACCCCGGACAGATTGAACACTGAAGCTTTCTTT. This yields the protein CASSTPDRLNTEAFF.